These T cell receptor beta chains were read from a single sample in a study of cytomegalovirus exposure and HLA in healthy donors. The protocol was immunoSEQ multiplex PCR, while the TCRdb copy is restricted to in-frame clones and leaves out a portion. The sample yields about 93,000 clones, 82% seen once. The sample was PBMCs. Every receptor here comes from a man between 45 and 60 years old in good health and CMV-seronegative. Each CDR3 is given with its conserved first and last residue. The order of the fields is J gene, D gene, V gene, clone size, CDR3 protein, CDR3 DNA. The D gene is left open where the match is weak. Only some rows state a clone size, as once, few, many or a class for expanded clones.

j_call: TRBJ2-3
d_call: TRBD2
v_call: TRBV11-3
clone_size: NA
cdr3_aa: CASSSNSLAGAWDTQYF
cdr3_nt: TGTGCCAGCAGCTCCAACTCTCTAGCGGGAGCTTGGGATACGCAGTATTTT

j_call: TRBJ2-4
d_call: NA
v_call: TRBV19
clone_size: NA
cdr3_aa: CASTHGKGNIQYF
cdr3_nt: TGTGCCAGTACCCACGGCAAGGGGAACATTCAGTACTTC

j_call: TRBJ1-2
d_call: TRBD1
v_call: TRBV27
clone_size: NA
cdr3_aa: CASSGGTAMYNYGYTF
cdr3_nt: TGTGCCAGCAGTGGAGGGACAGCGATGTATAACTATGGCTACACCTTC

j_call: TRBJ2-5
d_call: TRBD2
v_call: TRBV4-3
clone_size: once
cdr3_aa: CASSQEAKLAGSRETQYF
cdr3_nt: TGCGCCAGCAGCCAAGAGGCCAAACTAGCGGGAAGTCGTGAGACCCAGTACTTC

j_call: TRBJ2-2
d_call: TRBD2
v_call: TRBV28
clone_size: NA
cdr3_aa: CASSMGLAGTGELFF
cdr3_nt: TGTGCCAGCAGCATGGGACTAGCTGGTACCGGGGAGCTGTTTTTT

j_call: TRBJ2-7
d_call: NA
v_call: TRBV6-6
clone_size: few
cdr3_aa: CASSTIGGFSYEQYF
cdr3_nt: TGTGCCAGCAGCACTATCGGGGGATTCTCCTACGAGCAGTACTTC

j_call: TRBJ1-5
d_call: TRBD1
v_call: TRBV19
clone_size: once
cdr3_aa: CASSSRRQGSGQPQHF
cdr3_nt: TGTGCCAGTAGTTCTCGACGACAGGGATCTGGTCAGCCCCAGCATTTT

j_call: TRBJ1-2
d_call: NA
v_call: TRBV29-1
clone_size: NA
cdr3_aa: CSVERDGYTF
cdr3_nt: TGCAGCGTTGAGAGGGATGGCTACACCTTC

j_call: TRBJ2-1
d_call: NA
v_call: TRBV28
clone_size: NA
cdr3_aa: CASSLGSPPYNEQFF
cdr3_nt: TGTGCCAGCAGTTTAGGGAGCCCCCCCTACAATGAGCAGTTCTTC

j_call: TRBJ2-7
d_call: TRBD2
v_call: TRBV28
clone_size: NA
cdr3_aa: CASSLTYPVKGLAGGGEQYF
cdr3_nt: TGTGCCAGCAGTTTAACTTACCCAGTAAAGGGACTAGCGGGAGGGGGTGAGCAGTACTTC

j_call: TRBJ2-2
d_call: TRBD2
v_call: TRBV4-3
clone_size: few
cdr3_aa: CASSQDFPSGGNTGELFF
cdr3_nt: TGCGCCAGCAGCCAAGATTTTCCTAGCGGGGGTAACACCGGGGAGCTGTTTTTT

j_call: TRBJ2-5
d_call: TRBD1
v_call: TRBV6-1
clone_size: NA
cdr3_aa: CASSEDRVETQYF
cdr3_nt: TGTGCCAGCAGTGAGGACAGGGTGGAGACCCAGTACTTC

j_call: TRBJ1-5
d_call: NA
v_call: TRBV6-1
clone_size: NA
cdr3_aa: CASGRAWDQPQHF
cdr3_nt: TGTGCCAGCGGGAGGGCCTGGGATCAGCCCCAGCATTTT

j_call: TRBJ2-7
d_call: NA
v_call: TRBV5-1
clone_size: few
cdr3_aa: CASSLNRDEQYF
cdr3_nt: TGCGCCAGCAGCTTGAACAGGGACGAGCAGTACTTC

j_call: TRBJ2-7
d_call: TRBD2
v_call: TRBV28
clone_size: NA
cdr3_aa: CASSLFFSGSPSEQYF
cdr3_nt: TGTGCCAGCAGTTTATTTTTTAGCGGGAGTCCGAGTGAGCAGTACTTC

j_call: TRBJ2-7
d_call: TRBD1
v_call: TRBV11-3
clone_size: NA
cdr3_aa: CASSTSGTGRDEQYF
cdr3_nt: TGTGCCAGCAGCACCTCCGGGACAGGGAGGGACGAGCAGTACTTC

j_call: TRBJ2-3
d_call: NA
v_call: TRBV6-4
clone_size: NA
cdr3_aa: CASRPTPTTDTQYF
cdr3_nt: TGTGCCAGCAGACCCACTCCCACCACAGATACGCAGTATTTT

j_call: TRBJ1-1
d_call: NA
v_call: TRBV28
clone_size: NA
cdr3_aa: CASVGTPMNTEAFF
cdr3_nt: TGTGCCAGCGTGGGGACACCCATGAACACTGAAGCTTTCTTT

j_call: TRBJ2-1
d_call: NA
v_call: TRBV7-3
clone_size: NA
cdr3_aa: CASSAGRRLDEQFF
cdr3_nt: TGTGCCAGCAGCGCGGGACGGCGGTTAGATGAGCAGTTCTTC

j_call: TRBJ1-5
d_call: NA
v_call: TRBV2
clone_size: NA
cdr3_aa: CASSTVGRAGNQPQHF
cdr3_nt: TGTGCCAGCAGTACTGTCGGGAGAGCAGGCAATCAGCCCCAGCATTTT

j_call: TRBJ2-1
d_call: TRBD1
v_call: TRBV27
clone_size: once
cdr3_aa: CASSPSPGTERLYNEQFF
cdr3_nt: TGTGCCAGCAGTCCTTCCCCCGGGACAGAAAGACTCTACAATGAGCAGTTCTTC

j_call: TRBJ2-3
d_call: NA
v_call: TRBV7-6
clone_size: NA
cdr3_aa: CASSPAQFRTDTQYF
cdr3_nt: TGTGCCAGCAGCCCAGCACAGTTCCGCACAGATACGCAGTATTTT

j_call: TRBJ2-7
d_call: TRBD2
v_call: TRBV9
clone_size: NA
cdr3_aa: CASTPGLAGYEQYF
cdr3_nt: TGTGCCAGCACTCCCGGACTAGCGGGATACGAGCAGTACTTC

j_call: TRBJ2-5
d_call: TRBD2
v_call: TRBV20-1
clone_size: NA
cdr3_aa: CSARGGGTQYF
cdr3_nt: TGCAGTGCTAGAGGGGGGGGGACCCAGTACTTC

j_call: TRBJ2-7
d_call: TRBD1
v_call: TRBV6-7
clone_size: NA
cdr3_aa: CASSLYRGQGRYEQYF
cdr3_nt: TGTGCCAGCAGCCTCTACAGGGGACAGGGAAGGTACGAGCAGTACTTC

j_call: TRBJ1-3
d_call: NA
v_call: TRBV29-1
clone_size: NA
cdr3_aa: CSVVQGTGNTIYF
cdr3_nt: TGCAGCGTCGTTCAGGGGACGGGAAACACCATATATTTT

j_call: TRBJ2-7
d_call: NA
v_call: TRBV2
clone_size: NA
cdr3_aa: CASSLGDSYEQYF
cdr3_nt: TGTGCCAGCAGTCTGGGTGACAGCTACGAGCAGTACTTC

j_call: TRBJ2-2
d_call: TRBD2
v_call: TRBV5-1
clone_size: NA
cdr3_aa: CASGLAGHTGELFF
cdr3_nt: TGCGCCAGCGGACTAGCGGGACACACCGGGGAGCTGTTTTTT

j_call: TRBJ1-1
d_call: NA
v_call: TRBV4-1
clone_size: NA
cdr3_aa: CASSQEPAGGEYTEAFF
cdr3_nt: TGCGCCAGCAGCCAAGAACCCGCGGGGGGCGAATACACTGAAGCTTTCTTT

j_call: TRBJ2-5
d_call: NA
v_call: TRBV9
clone_size: NA
cdr3_aa: CASSVAGGSQETQYF
cdr3_nt: TGTGCCAGCAGCGTAGCTGGAGGGAGCCAGGAGACCCAGTACTTC

j_call: TRBJ2-1
d_call: NA
v_call: TRBV29-1
clone_size: NA
cdr3_aa: CSVEETTRRGNEQFF
cdr3_nt: TGCAGCGTTGAGGAGACTACCCGGAGAGGTAATGAGCAGTTCTTC

j_call: TRBJ2-1
d_call: TRBD2
v_call: TRBV4-3
clone_size: NA
cdr3_aa: CASSQGPSGRGPSSEQFF
cdr3_nt: TGCGCCAGCAGCCAAGGTCCTAGCGGGAGGGGCCCCTCGTCTGAGCAGTTCTTC

j_call: TRBJ2-6
d_call: TRBD1
v_call: TRBV10-3
clone_size: NA
cdr3_aa: CAISERTGVRSGANVLTF
cdr3_nt: TGTGCCATCAGTGAGAGGACAGGGGTTCGCTCTGGGGCCAACGTCCTGACTTTC

j_call: TRBJ2-7
d_call: TRBD2
v_call: TRBV7-9
clone_size: NA
cdr3_aa: CASSSRLASSYEQYF
cdr3_nt: TGTGCCAGCAGCTCCCGACTAGCGAGCTCCTACGAGCAGTACTTC

j_call: TRBJ2-3
d_call: TRBD1
v_call: TRBV28
clone_size: NA
cdr3_aa: CASSSGQGIGTQYF
cdr3_nt: TGTGCCAGCAGTTCGGGACAGGGCATTGGTACGCAGTATTTT

j_call: TRBJ2-3
d_call: TRBD1
v_call: TRBV18
clone_size: NA
cdr3_aa: CASSPPGRGNTDTQYF
cdr3_nt: TGTGCCAGCTCACCCCCGGGCAGGGGGAACACAGATACGCAGTATTTT

j_call: TRBJ2-5
d_call: NA
v_call: TRBV28
clone_size: NA
cdr3_aa: CASSSFREKGDQETQYF
cdr3_nt: TGTGCCAGCAGCTCCTTCCGGGAAAAGGGAGACCAAGAGACCCAGTACTTC

j_call: TRBJ1-1
d_call: NA
v_call: TRBV28
clone_size: NA
cdr3_aa: CASSKISGEGTEAFF
cdr3_nt: TGTGCCAGCAGTAAGATAAGCGGAGAAGGGACTGAAGCTTTCTTT

j_call: TRBJ2-1
d_call: NA
v_call: TRBV5-1
clone_size: NA
cdr3_aa: CASSLVSYNEQFF
cdr3_nt: TGCGCCAGCAGCTTGGTGTCGTACAATGAGCAGTTCTTC

j_call: TRBJ1-1
d_call: NA
v_call: TRBV29-1
clone_size: few
cdr3_aa: CSGLGQPLSMNTEAFF
cdr3_nt: TGCAGCGGGTTGGGACAACCTTTATCCATGAACACTGAAGCTTTCTTT

j_call: TRBJ1-4
d_call: TRBD1
v_call: TRBV6-5
clone_size: NA
cdr3_aa: CASSRGTATNEKLFF
cdr3_nt: TGTGCCAGCTCACGAGGGACAGCAACTAATGAAAAACTGTTTTTT

j_call: TRBJ2-2
d_call: TRBD2
v_call: TRBV6-5
clone_size: NA
cdr3_aa: CASSYGGGITGELFF
cdr3_nt: TGTGCCAGCAGTTACGGCGGGGGGATCACCGGGGAGCTGTTTTTT

j_call: TRBJ2-2
d_call: TRBD2
v_call: TRBV5-1
clone_size: NA
cdr3_aa: CASSLGPGRATGELFF
cdr3_nt: TGCGCCAGCAGCTTGGGGCCCGGGAGGGCCACCGGGGAGCTGTTTTTT

j_call: TRBJ2-3
d_call: TRBD2
v_call: TRBV4-1
clone_size: NA
cdr3_aa: CASSPRSGREARTDTQYF
cdr3_nt: TGCGCCAGCAGCCCCCGCTCGGGGCGGGAGGCTCGGACAGATACGCAGTATTTT

j_call: TRBJ2-3
d_call: TRBD2
v_call: TRBV2
clone_size: NA
cdr3_aa: CASSESGSTTDTQYF
cdr3_nt: TGTGCCAGCAGTGAGAGCGGGAGTACCACAGATACGCAGTATTTT

j_call: TRBJ2-7
d_call: NA
v_call: TRBV19
clone_size: NA
cdr3_aa: CASSDTSSYEQYF
cdr3_nt: TGTGCCAGTAGTGATACGAGCTCCTACGAGCAGTACTTC

j_call: TRBJ2-2
d_call: TRBD2
v_call: TRBV25-1
clone_size: many
cdr3_aa: CASSELAGDTGELFF
cdr3_nt: TGTGCCAGCAGTGAACTAGCGGGAGACACCGGGGAGCTGTTTTTT

j_call: TRBJ1-1
d_call: NA
v_call: TRBV4-2
clone_size: NA
cdr3_aa: CASSHGRGGAMNTEAFF
cdr3_nt: TGTGCCAGCAGCCACGGGCGGGGGGGGGCCATGAACACTGAAGCTTTCTTT

j_call: TRBJ2-3
d_call: TRBD2
v_call: TRBV27
clone_size: NA
cdr3_aa: CASSQVIGTSGSTDTQYF
cdr3_nt: TGTGCCAGCAGTCAGGTGATAGGGACTAGCGGGAGCACAGATACGCAGTATTTT

j_call: TRBJ2-5
d_call: TRBD2
v_call: TRBV9
clone_size: NA
cdr3_aa: CASSDHLQRGAQGTQYF
cdr3_nt: TGTGCCAGCAGCGACCATCTGCAGCGGGGGGCCCAAGGGACCCAGTACTTC

j_call: TRBJ2-7
d_call: NA
v_call: TRBV28
clone_size: NA
cdr3_aa: CASSLEGSYEQYF
cdr3_nt: TGTGCCAGCAGTTTAGAGGGATCCTACGAGCAGTACTTC

j_call: TRBJ1-5
d_call: NA
v_call: TRBV28
clone_size: NA
cdr3_aa: CASTPLAGDNQPQHF
cdr3_nt: TGTGCCAGCACTCCCCTGGCAGGGGATAATCAGCCCCAGCATTTT